This TCR beta chain was captured by sequencing in a study of T cell responses to AZD1222 COVID-19 vaccine. Repertoires were generated with immunoSEQ multiplex PCR, while TCRdb's copy carries only in-frame clones and drops some. The sample lists about 86,000 clones, 88% seen once, with 5.8% in the top ten. CDR1 is SEHNR and CDR2 is FQNEAQ in the germline V gene (reference sequence). The V and J ends lost 1 base and 2 bases respectively, with 13 bases between them. The CDR3 is 16 amino acids. The input for sequencing was peripheral blood, taken on day 0 of AZD1222 vaccination. The V call is TRBV7-9, the J call TRBJ2-3; possible D gene TRBD2, 6 bases. This clonotype originated in an adult in good health. CDR3 region: CASSLGGDLHTDTQYF. The CDR3 DNA reads as TGTGCCAGCAGCTTAGGAGGGGACTTACACACAGATACGCAGTATTTT.